This record looks at one TCR beta chain sequence and its context. Its specificity is not known. Healthy donors constituted the control group, matched for age and sex. Negative isolation yielded the CD8+ and CD4+ T cells, while FACS enriched the TEMRA cells. The data originate from a study of CD8 T cells in Susac syndrome. Study-wide results and caveats: The authors acknowledged that their TCR sequencing and HLA analysis involved a relatively small number of individuals.

RNA in amounts of about 0.5 to 1 ug was reverse transcribed with random hexamers. TCRdb used MiXCR to reprocess the immunoSEQ multiplex PCR reads, holding one entry per CDR3 protein. Among 150,000 to 200,000 distinct CDR3 sequences listed, 80% to 95% were seen once. This clonotype originated in a human donor in good health. The specimen sequenced was CD4+ T cells from PBMCs.

Written as DNA, the CDR3 is TGCAGCGTTCGGGACAGGAATGACTATGGCTACACCTTC. Translated, it gives CSVRDRNDYGYTF. V is TRBV29-1 and J is TRBJ1-2; 8 positions match TRBD1. The V gene's germline CDR1 is SQVTM and CDR2 ANQGSEA. The ends lost 5 bases at V and 3 bases at J; junction bases unmatched: 5. CDR3 size: 13 residues.